This T cell receptor beta chain derives from a study of identical twins. Whole-study results and caveats: Excess sharing by twins proved weaker in beta out-of-frame sequences.

TCRdb analysed the 5' RACE reads with MiXCR anew, one entry per CDR3 protein. The table lists fewer than 900,000 distinct CDR3 sequences, approximately 18% of them singletons, with around 13% in the top ten. This clonotype has a handful of counts. The antigen is undetermined. The CDR3 sequence is 14 residues long. Per germline, CDR1 GTSNPN and CDR2 SVGIG (reference sequence). V was pared by 5 bases and J by 5 bases, with 10 bases of the junction left unmatched. The same sample was also used in a study of T cells expressing NK-cell markers. As that study records: The sequencing cohort of eight donors included seven HCMV-seropositive individuals and one seronegative individual. In several donors, these clonotypes also led the CD3+CD56-NKG2C+ fraction.

Sequencing was performed on PBMCs. The chain uses TRBV30 and TRBJ1-2; TRBD1 aligns across 8 bases. The sequence came from a woman aged 18-29 years in good health. The CDR3 nucleotides read TGTGCCTGGGAGGGGGACAGGCGAAATTATGGCTACACCTTC. It is translated as CAWEGDRRNYGYTF.